The rows below give T cell receptor beta chains drawn from one sample of a study of blood T cell repertoires in COVID-19. Sequencing was performed with immunoSEQ multiplex PCR; in TCRdb, only in-frame clones are kept and a portion is missing. Here the sample spans approximately 190,000 clones, roughly 82% being singletons. The sample taken for sequencing was PBMCs or T cells enriched from blood (not recorded which). The receptors originated from a woman aged 55-69 years with acute COVID-19. CDR3s include the opening cysteine and the closing phenylalanine or tryptophan. The order of the fields is CDR3 protein, CDR3 DNA, V gene, D gene, J gene, clone size. The D gene is left open where the match is weak. Some rows have no size entry. The others give once, few or many, or a class for an expanded clone.

CASSGLGGANYGYTF TGTGCCAGCAGCGGGCTAGGGGGGGCTAACTATGGCTACACCTTC TRBV5-4 - TRBJ1-2 -
CSVVTGFNQPQHF TGCAGCGTTGTGACAGGTTTCAATCAGCCCCAGCATTTT TRBV29-1 - TRBJ1-5 -
CASSMRVGTEAFF TGTGCCAGTAGTATGAGGGTTGGAACTGAAGCTTTCTTT TRBV19 - TRBJ1-1 -
CASRDLGGSGNTIYF TGTGCCAGCAGGGACCTGGGGGGTAGTGGAAACACCATATATTTT TRBV6-5 - TRBJ1-3 once
CASSLPGGGQPQHF TGTGCCAGCAGCTTACCCGGGGGAGGCCAGCCCCAGCATTTT TRBV7-6 - TRBJ1-5 -
CASSLDRETQYF TGTGCCAGCAGCCTCGACAGAGAGACCCAGTACTTC TRBV4-2 - TRBJ2-5 -
CASSHSGTGQETQYF TGTGCCAGCAGCCATTCCGGGACAGGGCAAGAGACCCAGTACTTC TRBV3-1/TRBV3-2 TRBD1 TRBJ2-5 once
CSVAGTGGQGAFF TGCAGCGTTGCGGGGACAGGGGGCCAGGGGGCTTTCTTT TRBV29-1 TRBD1 TRBJ1-1 few
CASSQKGLAGIRTDTQYF TGTGCCAGCAGCCAAAAGGGACTAGCGGGTATCCGCACAGATACGCAGTATTTT TRBV14 TRBD2 TRBJ2-3 -
CASSPAGGFQETQYF TGTGCCAGCAGCCCCGCAGGGGGCTTCCAAGAGACCCAGTACTTC TRBV28 TRBD1 TRBJ2-5 -
CASSQDVLMGGADSPLHF TGTGCCAGCAGCCAGGACGTATTGATGGGGGGAGCTGATTCACCCCTCCACTTT TRBV3-1/TRBV3-2 - TRBJ1-6 few
CASSILAGSDTQYF TGCGCCAGCAGCATATTAGCGGGTAGCGATACGCAGTATTTT TRBV5-1 TRBD2 TRBJ2-3 -
CASSLGAQDLNYEQYF TGTGCCAGCAGCTTGGGGGCGCAGGACTTGAACTACGAGCAGTACTTC TRBV5-5 - TRBJ2-7 -
CASSDSGGGTDTQYF TGTGCCAGCAGTGATAGCGGGGGGGGGACAGATACGCAGTATTTT TRBV28 TRBD2 TRBJ2-3 few